This T cell receptor (beta chain) was captured in a study of a mutant IDH1 vaccine in newly diagnosed glioma. Study background: Patients received vaccination from 4-6 weeks after radiotherapy alone, or with temozolomide cycles. Patients had received radiotherapy, temozolomide, or both previously, most receiving both.

The germline gives CDR1 SGHTS, CDR2 YDEGEE. The germline V and J ends were trimmed by 4 bases and 14 bases, with 16 bases remaining between them. The CDR3 has 13 residues. Time point noted: week 23, last vaccination. Alongside topical imiquimod, each dose of vaccine comprised 300 ug of mutant IDH1 20-mer peptide. Only in-frame clones appear in the TCRdb table, and some are missing; sequencing was by immunoSEQ multiplex PCR. The sample carries about 64,000 clones, 85% recorded once. Findings of the study overall: Vaccine-induced responses were seen in approximately 92% of patients, spanning several MHC alleles.

About this clone itself: The antigen is unknown.

V and J are TRBV5-8 and TRBJ1-6, with D possibly being TRBD1 (5 bases). The receptor was isolated from a man in his thirties or forties with glioma. Sequencing used PBMCs, obtained from a glioma patient whose treatment included an IDH1 peptide vaccine. CDR3 sequence: CASSPRSRGALHF. CDR3 coding DNA: TGTGCCAGCAGCCCCCGGAGCCGAGGGGCCCTCCACTTT.